The present T cell receptor beta chain was sequenced within a study of blood T cell repertoires in COVID-19. Study information: Collection of acute and convalescent COVID-19 samples took place in the United States, Italy and Spain. Sample material is recorded as cDNA or gDNA derived from T cells, B-cell-depleted T cells, or PBMCs.

Original analysis: Amplification from reference gene primers served as the basis for estimated nucleated cell counts. The method was immunoSEQ multiplex PCR; TCRdb's version includes in-frame clones alone and lacks a portion of them. The V and J calls and clone size were taken over from that table, and D and trimming were inferred from the DNA. The sample lists just over 250,000 clones; roughly nine tenths were seen once. Germline V gene lookup returns CDR1 SEHNR and CDR2 FQNEAQ (reference sequence). The CDR3 length is 16 residues. V lost 2 bases to trimming and J lost 2 bases, with 12 bases between them.

This receptor was identified in a man in his forties or fifties who had recovered from COVID-19. The chain combines TRBV7-9 with TRBJ2-2, with D uncertain. What was sequenced was peripheral blood. The CDR3 coding sequence is TGTGCCAGCAGCTTACCTCCCACACCCAACACCGGGGAGCTGTTTTTT. This encodes CASSLPPTPNTGELFF.